Here is one T cell receptor beta chain with its context. Its antigen remains unknown. The data were obtained in a study of vaccination and CD4 T cells after COVID-19. Study-wide points: Among those convalescent, a median around 86% of reactive clones emerged solely post-vaccination.

At the Johns Hopkins FTIC core, DNA taken from cultured CD4+ T cells was sequenced by way of the Oncomine TCR Beta short-read assay. Cultured CD4+ T cells were the source of extracted genomic DNA. Each CDR3 protein is one row after TCRdb ran MiXCR on the PCR reads. The sample records 9,500 to 15,000 distinct CDR3 sequences, roughly half being singletons. Specified treatment: approximately 9-day PBMC culture with coronavirus spike peptide pools or control peptides (ViraFEST assay). Before Alpha, Beta and Delta appeared in the US, convalescents tested positive (March–December 2020). IL-2 (roughly 9.3 IU/ml) and peptide pools (about 10 ug/ml) were added to cultures of 1.5 million to 2 million PBMCs per well. This CDR3 is 12 amino acids long. CDR1 and CDR2 from the germline V gene are MDHEN and SYDVKM. V shed 6 bases and J shed 8 bases, with 13 bases lying between them.

This rearrangement joins TRBV28 to TRBJ1-2; D might be TRBD1 (5 bases). The sequence was obtained from a human donor with COVID-19. Sequences were derived from cultured CD4+ T cells from blood, sampled after SARS-CoV-2 vaccination. CDR3 in amino acids: CASRLPWGGYTF. The CDR3 DNA follows: TGTGCCAGCAGGCTACCCTGGGGGGGCTACACCTTC.